Included here is one T cell receptor (beta chain) sequence, with context. Its antigen target is currently unknown. Base qualities were left out, and no much larger clone turns up one base away. TCRbeta CDR3 regions were amplified from genomic DNA by means of the immunoSEQ Assay, a bias-controlled multiplex PCR. Turning to the authors' computational methods: The number of nucleated cells in each sample was estimated from the amplification of reference gene primers within the assay. To quantify the absolute abundance of each unique TCRbeta CDR3 rearrangement, sequence reads were collapsed and filtered. For each sample, productive Simpson clonality was calculated as the square root of Simpson's diversity index across productive rearrangements. This is the immuneACCESS table as TCRdb keeps it, with only in-frame sequences that have V and J called. A part of the clones is gone; compared with another copy, unresolved V genes explain less than half, and the rest is unexplained. V, J and clone size derive from that table, while D and trimming were established from the DNA sequence. In this sample the table shows approximately 280,000 clones, around 85% of which occur a single time. The ten largest clones add up to roughly 2.5% of the sample.

This sample was taken from a study of blood T cell repertoires in COVID-19 (dated by TCRdb to about 2020). Study-wide context: Samples covering the acute and convalescent phases of COVID-19 were provided by collaborators in the United States, Italy and Spain. The repertoires were made available in a free public database intended to serve as a resource for research on the immune response to SARS-CoV-2. Sample metadata almost always included a de-identified subject ID, COVID-19 status, age in years and sex. Where HLA class I and class II types were available, the types were taken from metadata supplied by the sample provider, not from assay-based typing. The prospective study material was composed of cDNA or gDNA derived from T cells, B-cell-depleted T cells, or PBMCs. Deeply sampled blood TCRbeta repertoires from subjects exposed to, actively infected with, or recovered from COVID-19 were included in the dataset. Samples came from the ongoing ImmuneRACE study (first 160 participants) plus 1,254 subjects from 6 global collaborators.

Participants in the prospective study were aged about 18 to 100 years, lived in approximately 26 United States geographic areas, and enrolled through a virtual design. In the prospective study, participants were assigned to cohorts based on the clinical history participants reported in a screening survey and a study questionnaire. ImmuneRACE Cohort 3 recovered participants were defined by two consecutive negative NP/OP PCR tests, healthcare professional clearance, or symptom resolution. Each participant in the prospective study had whole blood, serum and a nasopharyngeal or oropharyngeal swab collected by mobile phlebotomists. Additional blood draws and questionnaires over an approximately 2-month period could optionally be provided by prospective study participants. Before DNA extraction, prospective study blood samples were shipped either frozen or at room temperature. V has 7 bases trimmed and J has 4 bases trimmed; junction bases matching no gene number 5. The CDR3, cysteine through phenylalanine, is 13 amino acids long. Only the CDR3 part of the read is kept: 39 bases, read in frame from the first base. The germline V gene gives CDR1 as SQVTM and CDR2 as ANQGSEA.

The full study reports these points: The quantity of clinical and demographic metadata differed by source and by participant and was supplied without curation.

The rearranged segments are TRBV29-1 and TRBJ1-1, with 11 central nucleotides matching TRBD1. The sequencing sample was made of PBMCs or T cells enriched from blood (not recorded which). The clonotype comes from a woman between 50 and 59 years old who had recovered from COVID-19. The CDR3 here reads CSGGTGGITEAFF. The nucleotide sequence is TGCAGCGGGGGGACAGGGGGAATCACTGAAGCTTTCTTT. Joined to the reference TRBV29-1 and TRBJ1-1 proteins, this CDR3 gives the full variable domain: SAVISQKPSRDICQRGTSLTIQCQVDSQVTMMFWYRQQPGQSLTLIATANQGSEATYESGFVIDKFPISRPNLTFSTLTVSNMSPEDSSIYLCSGGTGGITEAFFGQGTRLTVV.